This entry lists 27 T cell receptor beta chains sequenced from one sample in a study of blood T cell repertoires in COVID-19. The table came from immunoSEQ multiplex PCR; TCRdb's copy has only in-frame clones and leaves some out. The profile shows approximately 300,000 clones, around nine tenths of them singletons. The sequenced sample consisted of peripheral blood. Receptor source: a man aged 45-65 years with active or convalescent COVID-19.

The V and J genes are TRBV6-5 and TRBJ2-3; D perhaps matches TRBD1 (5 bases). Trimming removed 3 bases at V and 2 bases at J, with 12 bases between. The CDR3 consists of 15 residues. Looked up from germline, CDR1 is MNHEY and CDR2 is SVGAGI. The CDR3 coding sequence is TGTGCCAGCAGTTATCAGGGCGGCATCACAGATACGCAGTATTTT. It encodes CASSYQGGITDTQYF.

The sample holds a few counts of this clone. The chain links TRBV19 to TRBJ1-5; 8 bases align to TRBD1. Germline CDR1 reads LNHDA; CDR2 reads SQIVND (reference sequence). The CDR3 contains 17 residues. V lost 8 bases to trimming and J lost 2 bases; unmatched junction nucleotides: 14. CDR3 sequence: CASRTGRNQGGNQPQHF. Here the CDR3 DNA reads TGTGCCAGTCGGACAGGGCGAAATCAAGGGGGCAATCAGCCCCAGCATTTT.

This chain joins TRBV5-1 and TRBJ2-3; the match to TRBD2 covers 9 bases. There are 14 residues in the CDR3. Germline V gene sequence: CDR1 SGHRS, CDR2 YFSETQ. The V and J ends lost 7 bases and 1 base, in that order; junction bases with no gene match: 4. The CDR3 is CASESSGGTDTQYF. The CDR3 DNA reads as TGCGCCAGCGAGTCTAGCGGGGGCACAGATACGCAGTATTTT.

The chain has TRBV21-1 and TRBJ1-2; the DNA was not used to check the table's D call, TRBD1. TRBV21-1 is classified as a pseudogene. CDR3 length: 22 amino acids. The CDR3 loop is CASSTRLHPGQEWERANYGYTF. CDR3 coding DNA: TGTGCCAGCAGCACCCGATTACACCCGGGACAGGAGTGGGAGAGAGCTAACTATGGCTACACCTTC.

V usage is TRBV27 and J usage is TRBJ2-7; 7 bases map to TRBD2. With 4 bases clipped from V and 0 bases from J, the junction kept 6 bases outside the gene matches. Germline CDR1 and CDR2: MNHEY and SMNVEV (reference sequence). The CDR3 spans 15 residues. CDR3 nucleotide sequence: TGTGCCAGCAGTTGGGGGAAGCGGGGCTCCTACGAGCAGTACTTC. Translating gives CASSWGKRGSYEQYF.

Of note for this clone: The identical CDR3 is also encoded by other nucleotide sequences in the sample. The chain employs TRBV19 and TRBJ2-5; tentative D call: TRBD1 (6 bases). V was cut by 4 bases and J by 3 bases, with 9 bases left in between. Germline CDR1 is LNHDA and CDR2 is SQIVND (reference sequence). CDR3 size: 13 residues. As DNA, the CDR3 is TGTGCCAGTAGTACCACAGGGAAAGAGACCCAGTACTTC. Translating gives CASSTTGKETQYF.

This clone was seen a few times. CDR3 protein: CASGVSAGRQETQYF. CDR3 coding DNA: TGTGCCAGCGGAGTTTCGGCCGGCCGCCAAGAGACCCAGTACTTC. The chain links TRBV27 to TRBJ2-5; D gene ambiguous. The CDR3 spans 15 residues. Germline values: CDR1 MNHEY, CDR2 SMNVEV (reference sequence). V dropped 8 bases and J dropped 1 base, with 17 bases sitting between them.

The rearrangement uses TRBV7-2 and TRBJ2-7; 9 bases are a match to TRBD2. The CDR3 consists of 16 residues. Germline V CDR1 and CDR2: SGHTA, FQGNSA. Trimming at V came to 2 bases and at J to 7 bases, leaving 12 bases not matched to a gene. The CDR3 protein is CASSLWGGRALGEQYF. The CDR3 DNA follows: TGTGCCAGCAGCTTATGGGGCGGGAGGGCGTTAGGTGAGCAGTACTTC.

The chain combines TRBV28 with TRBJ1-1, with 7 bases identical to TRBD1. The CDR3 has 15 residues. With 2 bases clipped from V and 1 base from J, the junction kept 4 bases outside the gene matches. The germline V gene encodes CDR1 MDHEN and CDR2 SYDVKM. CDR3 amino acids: CASSLGGQKNTEAFF. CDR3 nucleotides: TGTGCCAGCAGTTTAGGGGGACAGAAGAACACTGAAGCTTTCTTT.

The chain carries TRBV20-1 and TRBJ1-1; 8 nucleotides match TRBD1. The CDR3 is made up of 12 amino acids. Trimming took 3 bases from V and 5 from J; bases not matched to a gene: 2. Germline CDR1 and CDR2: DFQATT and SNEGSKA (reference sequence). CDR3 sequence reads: CSASQGATEAFF. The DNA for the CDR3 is TGCAGTGCTAGTCAGGGGGCGACTGAAGCTTTCTTT.

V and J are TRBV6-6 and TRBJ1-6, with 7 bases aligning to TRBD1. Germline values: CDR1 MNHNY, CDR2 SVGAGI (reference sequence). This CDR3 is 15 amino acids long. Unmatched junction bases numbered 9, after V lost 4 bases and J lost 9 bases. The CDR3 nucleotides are TGTGCCAGCAGTTCCCAGGGGGACACCGCTTCACCCCTCCACTTT. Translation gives CASSSQGDTASPLHF.

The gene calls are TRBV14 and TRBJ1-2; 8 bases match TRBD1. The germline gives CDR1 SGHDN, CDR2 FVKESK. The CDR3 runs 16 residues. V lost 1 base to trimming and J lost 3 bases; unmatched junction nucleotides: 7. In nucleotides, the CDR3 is TGTGCCAGCAGCCAAGTGGGTCTGACAGGGGACTATGGCTACACCTTC. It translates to CASSQVGLTGDYGYTF.

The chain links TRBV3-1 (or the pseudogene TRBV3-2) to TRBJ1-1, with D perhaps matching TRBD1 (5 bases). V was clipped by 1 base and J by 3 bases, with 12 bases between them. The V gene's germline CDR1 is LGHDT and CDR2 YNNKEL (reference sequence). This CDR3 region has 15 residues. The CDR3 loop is CASSQVRQKDTEAFF. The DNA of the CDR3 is TGTGCCAGCAGCCAAGTGCGACAGAAGGACACTGAAGCTTTCTTT.

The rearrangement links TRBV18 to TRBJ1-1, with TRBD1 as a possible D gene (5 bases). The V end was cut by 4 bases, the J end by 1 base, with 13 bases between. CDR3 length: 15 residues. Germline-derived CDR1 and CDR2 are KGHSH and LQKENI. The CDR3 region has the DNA TGTGCCAGCTCACTCACGACAGTGCCGAACACTGAAGCTTTCTTT. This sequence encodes CASSLTTVPNTEAFF.

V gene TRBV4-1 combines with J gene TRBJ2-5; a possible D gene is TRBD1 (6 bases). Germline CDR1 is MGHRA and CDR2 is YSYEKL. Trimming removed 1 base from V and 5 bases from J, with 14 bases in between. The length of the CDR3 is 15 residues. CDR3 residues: CASSQANRDGETQYF. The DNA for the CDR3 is TGCGCCAGCAGCCAAGCAAACAGGGACGGGGAGACCCAGTACTTC.

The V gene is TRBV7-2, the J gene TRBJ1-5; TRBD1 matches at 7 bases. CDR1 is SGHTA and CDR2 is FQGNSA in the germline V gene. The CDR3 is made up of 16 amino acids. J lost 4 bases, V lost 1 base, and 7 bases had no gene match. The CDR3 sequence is CASSLVRTGENQPQHF. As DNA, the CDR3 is TGTGCCAGCAGCTTAGTCCGAACAGGGGAAAATCAGCCCCAGCATTTT.

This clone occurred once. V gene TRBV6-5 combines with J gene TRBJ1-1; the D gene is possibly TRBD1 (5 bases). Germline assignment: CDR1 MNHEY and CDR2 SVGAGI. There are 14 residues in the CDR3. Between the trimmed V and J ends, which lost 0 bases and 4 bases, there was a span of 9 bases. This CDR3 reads CASSYSPGRTEAFF. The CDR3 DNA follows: TGTGCCAGCAGTTACTCCCCAGGGCGCACTGAAGCTTTCTTT.

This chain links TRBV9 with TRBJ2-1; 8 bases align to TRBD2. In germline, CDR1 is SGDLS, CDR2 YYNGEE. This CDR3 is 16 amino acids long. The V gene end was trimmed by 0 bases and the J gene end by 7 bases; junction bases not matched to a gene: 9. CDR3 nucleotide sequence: TGTGCCAGCAGCGTAGCTAGAGGGACTAGGCCTAATGAGCAGTTCTTC. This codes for CASSVARGTRPNEQFF. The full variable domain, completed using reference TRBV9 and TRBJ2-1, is DSGVTQTPKHLITATGQRVTLRCSPRSGDLSVYWYQQSLDQGLQFLIQYYNGEERAKGNILERFSAQQFPDLHSELNLSSLELGDSALYFCASSVARGTRPNEQFFGPGTRLTVL.

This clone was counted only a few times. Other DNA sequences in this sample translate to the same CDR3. The CDR3 DNA reads TGCGCCAGCAGCTTGGAGGGGTTATATGGCTACACCTTC. This sequence encodes CASSLEGLYGYTF. The chain is built from TRBV5-1 and TRBJ1-2, with D perhaps TRBD1 (5 bases). The CDR3 is 13 amino acids. The germline V gene encodes CDR1 SGHRS and CDR2 YFSETQ. Trimming pared 0 bases from V and 5 bases from J, leaving 8 bases between.

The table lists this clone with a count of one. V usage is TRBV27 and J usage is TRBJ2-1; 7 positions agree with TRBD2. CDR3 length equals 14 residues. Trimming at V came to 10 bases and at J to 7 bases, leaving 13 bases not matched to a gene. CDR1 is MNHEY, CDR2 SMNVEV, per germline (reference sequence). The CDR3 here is CATVALTSLNEQFF. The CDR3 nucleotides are TGTGCCACGGTAGCATTGACTAGCTTGAATGAGCAGTTCTTC.

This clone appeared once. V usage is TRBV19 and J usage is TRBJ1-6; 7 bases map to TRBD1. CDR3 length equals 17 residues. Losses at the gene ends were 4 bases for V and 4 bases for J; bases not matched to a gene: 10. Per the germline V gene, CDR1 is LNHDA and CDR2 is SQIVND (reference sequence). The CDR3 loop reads CASSTRGDAFYNSPLHF. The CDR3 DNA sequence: TGTGCCAGTAGTACCAGGGGGGATGCGTTTTATAATTCACCCCTCCACTTT.

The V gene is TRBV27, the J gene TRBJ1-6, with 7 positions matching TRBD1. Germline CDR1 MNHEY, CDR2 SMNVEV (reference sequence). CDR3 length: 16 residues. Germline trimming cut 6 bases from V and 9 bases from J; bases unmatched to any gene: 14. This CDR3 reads CASSLIGGTDGSPLHF. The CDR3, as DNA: TGTGCCAGCAGCTTAATAGGGGGCACGGATGGTTCACCCCTCCACTTT.

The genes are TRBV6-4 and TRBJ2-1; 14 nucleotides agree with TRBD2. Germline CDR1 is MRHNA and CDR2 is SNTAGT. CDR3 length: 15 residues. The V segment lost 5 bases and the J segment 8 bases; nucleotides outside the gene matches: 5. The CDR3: CASSRLAGGLHEQFF. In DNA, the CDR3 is TGTGCCAGCAGTAGACTAGCGGGGGGGCTACATGAGCAGTTCTTC.

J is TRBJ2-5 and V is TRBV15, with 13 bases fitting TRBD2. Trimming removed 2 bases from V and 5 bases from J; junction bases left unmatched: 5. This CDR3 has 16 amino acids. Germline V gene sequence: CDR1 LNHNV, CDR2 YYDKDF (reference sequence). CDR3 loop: CATSRTSGRAIETQYF. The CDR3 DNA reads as TGTGCCACCAGCAGAACTAGCGGGAGGGCCATCGAGACCCAGTACTTC.

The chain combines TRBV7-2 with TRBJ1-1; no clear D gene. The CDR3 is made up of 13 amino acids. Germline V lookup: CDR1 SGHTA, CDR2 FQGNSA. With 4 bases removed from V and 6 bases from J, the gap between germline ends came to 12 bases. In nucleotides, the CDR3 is TGTGCCAGCAGCTCAACAGCGGGTGCTGAAGCTTTCTTT. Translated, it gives CASSSTAGAEAFF.

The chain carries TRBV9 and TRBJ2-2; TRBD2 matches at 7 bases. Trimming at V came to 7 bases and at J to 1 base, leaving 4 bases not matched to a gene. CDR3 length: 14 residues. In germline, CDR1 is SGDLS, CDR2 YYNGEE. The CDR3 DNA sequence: TGTGCCAGCCAAGGGAGGGGGAACACCGGGGAGCTGTTTTTT. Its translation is CASQGRGNTGELFF. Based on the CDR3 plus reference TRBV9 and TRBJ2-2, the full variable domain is DSGVTQTPKHLITATGQRVTLRCSPRSGDLSVYWYQQSLDQGLQFLIQYYNGEERAKGNILERFSAQQFPDLHSELNLSSLELGDSALYFCASQGRGNTGELFFGEGSRLTVL.

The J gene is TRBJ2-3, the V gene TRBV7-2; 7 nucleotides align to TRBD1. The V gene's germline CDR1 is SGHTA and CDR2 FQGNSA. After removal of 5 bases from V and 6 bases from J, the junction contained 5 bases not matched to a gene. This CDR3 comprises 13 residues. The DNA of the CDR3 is TGTGCCAGCAGCAGCACAGGGGTCGATACGCAGTATTTT. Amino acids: CASSSTGVDTQYF.